These T cell receptor beta chains were read from a single sample in a study of regulatory T cells in long-lasting Graves disease. MiXCR, run by TCRdb on the multiplex PCR reads, gives a single entry per CDR3 protein. Of roughly 420,000 distinct CDR3 sequences detected, around 15% appear once; the ten largest clones hold more than 15%. The sample was also linked to a second study, of T cells in Graves' hyperthyroidism and ophthalmopathy.

This specimen consisted of peripheral blood mononuclear cells (PBMCs), obtained at new diagnosis, from a patient treated with antithyroid drugs. All receptors derive from a woman between 45 and 60 years old with Graves disease. Both conserved end residues are part of each CDR3. D genes are given only for firm matches. Size values are once, few and many counts, or a class for expanded clones, and some rows have none.

clone size	CDR3 length	V gene	D gene	J gene	CDR3 DNA	CDR3 protein
many	15	TRBV30	.	TRBJ1-1	TGTGCCTGGAGTGCGCTCGACAGACGGAACACTGAAGCTTTCTTT	CAWSALDRRNTEAFF
few	15	TRBV7-2	TRBD1	TRBJ2-7	TGTGCCAGCAGCATCGGACAGGGTTCACTCTCCGAGCAGTACTTC	CASSIGQGSLSEQYF
many	16	TRBV28	.	TRBJ1-3	TGTGCCAGCAGTATCCCGGAGGGGCGGTCTGGAAACACCATATATTTT	CASSIPEGRSGNTIYF
many	14	TRBV27	.	TRBJ1-1	TGTGCCAGCAGTTATATGGGGGCACGGACTGAAGCTTTCTTT	CASSYMGARTEAFF
many	14	TRBV3-1	TRBD1	TRBJ2-3	TGTGCCAGCAGTCGACAGGGATGGACAGATACGCAGTATTTT	CASSRQGWTDTQYF
many	16	TRBV18	TRBD1	TRBJ1-1	TGTGCCAGCTCACCGAGGACAGGGCATGAGAACACTGAAGCTTTCTTT	CASSPRTGHENTEAFF
few	16	TRBV5-1	.	TRBJ2-7	TGCGCCAGCAGCTTGGCGACCGGGACAAACCCCTACGAGCAGTACTTC	CASSLATGTNPYEQYF
.	13	TRBV19	.	TRBJ2-5	TGTGCCAGTAGTATAGTTTGGGAAGAGACCCAGTACTTC	CASSIVWEETQYF
many	16	TRBV12-3/TRBV12-4	TRBD1	TRBJ1-3	TGTGCCAGCAGAAAGGGACAGCCAAGCTCTGGAAACACCATATATTTT	CASRKGQPSSGNTIYF
many	14	TRBV5-1	.	TRBJ2-7	TGCGCCAGCAGCTTGGCCGGGGAAGCCTACGAGCAGTACTTC	CASSLAGEAYEQYF
few	13	TRBV2	TRBD2	TRBJ2-7	TGTGCCAGCCGGAAAGCGGGAGGGGGCGAGCAGTACTTC	CASRKAGGGEQYF
many	15	TRBV12-3/TRBV12-4	TRBD2	TRBJ2-3	TGTGCCAGCAGTTCCCTAGCGGGAGCGGTGGATACGCAGTATTTT	CASSSLAGAVDTQYF
.	15	TRBV12-3/TRBV12-4	.	TRBJ1-3	TGTGCCAGCAGTTTAGTCAGGGGCTCTGGAAACACCATATATTTT	CASSLVRGSGNTIYF
few	17	TRBV18	.	TRBJ1-4	TGTGCCAGCTCACCGACCCCGGGACGGACAATTGGGGAAAAACTGTTTTTT	CASSPTPGRTIGEKLFF
many	14	TRBV28	.	TRBJ1-5	TGTGCCAGCAGTTTTCCGGATTTGCATCAGCCCCAGCATTTT	CASSFPDLHQPQHF
many	16	TRBV7-9	TRBD1	TRBJ1-6	TGTGCCAGCAGCTTAGGGCAGGGGGACATCGATTCACCCCTCCACTTT	CASSLGQGDIDSPLHF
many	11	TRBV12-3/TRBV12-4	.	TRBJ2-1	TGTGCCAGCAGTTTAAGCAATGAGCAGTTCTTC	CASSLSNEQFF
few	16	TRBV6-2/TRBV6-3	.	TRBJ2-3	TGTGCCAGCAGTTACTCGAGGGGCGGGAACACAGATACGCAGTATTTT	CASSYSRGGNTDTQYF
many	14	TRBV20-1	.	TRBJ2-2	TGCAGTGCCAGGAATTACAGGGAGATCGGGGAGCTGTTTTTT	CSARNYREIGELFF
many	16	TRBV28	.	TRBJ1-1	TGTGCCAGCAGTTTATGGGAAGGTCGAATGAACACTGAAGCTTTCTTT	CASSLWEGRMNTEAFF
.	16	TRBV4-1	TRBD1	TRBJ1-2	TGCGCCAGCAGCCAGACGTCCGGGACAGGGGTTTATGGCTACACCTTC	CASSQTSGTGVYGYTF
many	14	TRBV7-9	.	TRBJ1-6	TGTGCCAGCAGCTTAATATCGGGGATTTCACCCCTCCACTTT	CASSLISGISPLHF
.	15	TRBV28	.	TRBJ2-6	TGTGCCAGCAGTTTATCCAGGCTTGGGGCCAACGTCCTGACTTTC	CASSLSRLGANVLTF
many	11	TRBV24-1	.	TRBJ1-1	TGTGCCACCAGTTCTGACACTGAAGCTTTCTTT	CATSSDTEAFF
few	14	TRBV9	.	TRBJ2-7	TGTGCCAGCAGCCCCGAGGACTATTCCTACGAGCAGTACTTC	CASSPEDYSYEQYF
.	15	TRBV5-4	TRBD2	TRBJ2-4	TGTGCCAGCAGCCACCCGACTAGCGGTAAAAACATTCAGTACTTC	CASSHPTSGKNIQYF
.	16	TRBV9	.	TRBJ2-3	TGTGCCAGCAGCGTAGGGCAGGGAGAGGGCACAGATACGCAGTATTTT	CASSVGQGEGTDTQYF
.	15	TRBV11-1	TRBD2	TRBJ2-1	TGTGCCAGCAGCTGGGGGACTAGCGGGAGCTACGAGCAGTTCTTC	CASSWGTSGSYEQFF
.	15	TRBV3-1	.	TRBJ2-3	TGTGCCAGCAGCCAAGGTAGGGGTAGCACAGATACGCAGTATTTT	CASSQGRGSTDTQYF
few	16	TRBV9	TRBD1	TRBJ2-3	TGTGCCAGCAGCGTGTCCGGGACAGGGTACACAGATACGCAGTATTTT	CASSVSGTGYTDTQYF
many	14	TRBV13	.	TRBJ2-4	TGTGCCAGCAGCTTAGGGGAAGCCAAAAACATTCAGTACTTC	CASSLGEAKNIQYF
.	15	TRBV9	.	TRBJ2-1	TGTGCCAGCAGCGCCGACAGTGGCGTTTTTAGTGAGCAGTTCTTC	CASSADSGVFSEQFF
many	15	TRBV12-3/TRBV12-4	.	TRBJ1-2	TGTGCCAGCAGCAACCAAGGGACCGCCGGGGATGGCTACACCTTC	CASSNQGTAGDGYTF
many	14	TRBV7-9	.	TRBJ1-2	TGTGCCAGCAGCCCCGGACACCGCGACTATGGCTACACCTTC	CASSPGHRDYGYTF
many	14	TRBV28	.	TRBJ1-5	TGTGCCAGCAGCTTCCAAGCGACTAATCAGCCCCAGCATTTT	CASSFQATNQPQHF
once	14	TRBV28	.	TRBJ1-1	TGTGCCAGCAGTTTAAACAGGGCGGACACTGAAGCTTTCTTT	CASSLNRADTEAFF
many	15	TRBV11-2	.	TRBJ2-7	TGTGCCAGCAGCTTAGGACTTCAGGGTTCCCACGAGCAGTACTTC	CASSLGLQGSHEQYF
many	15	TRBV6-1	.	TRBJ2-7	TGTGCCAGCAGTAAGACAGGCGCCTTCAACTACGAGCAGTACTTC	CASSKTGAFNYEQYF
many	15	TRBV27	.	TRBJ2-7	TGTGCCAGCAGTTTACGTTCCCCGGTTCACTACGAGCAGTACTTC	CASSLRSPVHYEQYF
.	17	TRBV20-1	TRBD2	TRBJ2-2	TGCAGTGCTTCCCGACTAGCGGGAGGCCCGAACACCGGGGAGCTGTTTTTT	CSASRLAGGPNTGELFF
few	17	TRBV5-4	.	TRBJ2-5	TGTGCCAGCAGCTTGTTCGGCTTGTTGGGAGCGGGAGAGACCCAGTACTTC	CASSLFGLLGAGETQYF